This T cell receptor (beta chain) was identified during a study of blood T cell repertoires in COVID-19. The wider study: There were acute and convalescent COVID-19 samples, and they came from the United States, Italy and Spain.

Authors' methods: The authors estimated nucleated cell counts from reference gene primer amplification. The data were produced by immunoSEQ multiplex PCR, yet TCRdb's version contains in-frame clones alone and is incomplete. That table furnishes V, J and clone size, whereas the DNA furnished D and trimming. The table records 99,000 or so clones, 75% to 95% of them present only once. This CDR3 is 14 amino acids long. With 3 bases clipped from V and 2 bases from J, the junction kept 1 base outside the gene matches. Germline-derived CDR1 and CDR2 are MNHEY and SMNVEV (reference sequence). This clone appeared once.

The genes are TRBV27 and TRBJ2-3; 8 bases are a match to TRBD1. The TCR originated in a human donor in a cohort sampled during active COVID-19. Material: peripheral blood. CDR3 region: CASSLDRVTDTQYF. The CDR3 DNA follows: TGTGCCAGCAGTTTGGACAGGGTCACAGATACGCAGTATTTT.